This TCR beta chain derives from a study of T cell clonality in common variable immunodeficiency. Overall study findings and caveats: CVID subjects shared fewer TCRbeta clones than healthy controls did.

The V gene lost 4 bases and the J gene lost 1 base, with 11 bases spanning the gap. The CDR3 covers 15 residues. Germline V lookup: CDR1 SGHTA, CDR2 FQGNSA. The table lists this clone with many counts. No antigen is known for it. The sequenced fragment ends 3 residues before the CDR3 boundary, so the rest is inferred from the germline J gene. Caucasian heritage predominated among both patients and controls. The method was immunoSEQ multiplex PCR; TCRdb's version includes in-frame clones alone and lacks a portion of them. The profile covers about 35,000 clones, none occurring a single time. The receptor comes from a person aged 18 to 75 in good health. J is TRBJ2-4 and V is TRBV7-2, with D uncertain. The sequencing input was peripheral blood mononuclear cells. CDR3 loop: CASSSSVVAKNIQYF. The covered CDR3 bases are TGTGCCAGCAGCTCGAGTGTAGTGGCCAAAAACATT. The variable domain in full, completed from reference TRBV7-2 and TRBJ2-4, reads GAGVSQSPSNKVTEKGKDVELRCDPISGHTALYWYRQSLGQGLEFLIYFQGNSAPDKSGLPSDRFSAERTGGSVSTLTIQRTQQEDSAVYLCASSSSVVAKNIQYFGAGTRLSVL.